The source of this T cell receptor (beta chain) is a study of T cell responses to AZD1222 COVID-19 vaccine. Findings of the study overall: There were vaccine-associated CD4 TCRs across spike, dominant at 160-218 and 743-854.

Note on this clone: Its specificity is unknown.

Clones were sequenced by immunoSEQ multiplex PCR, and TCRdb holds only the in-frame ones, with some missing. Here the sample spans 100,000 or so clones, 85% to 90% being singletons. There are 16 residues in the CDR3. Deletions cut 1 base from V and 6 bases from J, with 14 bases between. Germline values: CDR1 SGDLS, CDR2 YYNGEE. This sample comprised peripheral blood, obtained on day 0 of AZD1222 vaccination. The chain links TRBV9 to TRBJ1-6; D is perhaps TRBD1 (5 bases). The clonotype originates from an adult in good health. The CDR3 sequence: CASSVSVGTSNSPLHF. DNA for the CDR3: TGTGCCAGCAGCGTATCGGTCGGGACTAGTAATTCACCCCTCCACTTT.